These 20 T cell receptor beta chains were sequenced from one sample in a study of T cells in Graves' hyperthyroidism and ophthalmopathy. TCR beta CDR3 region amplification was performed from RNA transcripts. The HTBI set primed first-round TCR CDR3 RT-PCR. TCRdb re-analysed the multiplex PCR reads in MiXCR, keeping a single row per CDR3 protein. The sample gives hundreds of thousands of distinct CDR3 sequences, less than 15% of which show up once; about 9.4% is in the top ten. Specimen: blood. The receptors were gathered from a woman aged 18-29 years with Graves' hyperthyroidism.

A note on this clonotype: This sequence may be a read error, since a much larger clone differs from it by one base. The V call is TRBV2, the J call TRBJ2-7; 12 nucleotides align to TRBD1. Per the germline V gene, CDR1 is SNHLY and CDR2 is FYNNEI. This CDR3 comprises 15 residues. The DNA of the CDR3 is TGTGCCAGCAGTGAAGAGGGACAGGGGGCCTATGAGCAGTCCTTC. Its translation: CASSEEGQGAYEQSF.

The gene calls are TRBV6-1 and TRBJ1-4; 11 positions agree with TRBD1. This CDR3 is built from 16 residues. V lost 4 bases and J lost 5; bases outside the gene matches: 6. Per the germline V gene, CDR1 is MNHNS and CDR2 is SASEGT. The CDR3: CASSAGTGGENEKLFF. CDR3 nucleotide sequence: TGTGCCAGCAGTGCCGGGACAGGGGGGGAGAATGAAAAACTGTTTTTT.

This clonotype was detected many times. The chain employs TRBV7-9 and TRBJ2-7; 8 nucleotides match TRBD1. Germline CDR1 SEHNR, CDR2 FQNEAQ (reference sequence). The V segment lost 5 bases and the J segment 0 bases; nucleotides outside the gene matches: 6. CDR3 size: 15 residues. As DNA, the CDR3 is TGTGCCAGCAGCGCCGGACAGGGACTCTCCTACGAGCAGTACTTC. This translates into CASSAGQGLSYEQYF.

This clonotype has just a few counts. V usage is TRBV7-3 and J usage is TRBJ2-4, with D uncertain. This CDR3 contains 16 residues. Germline CDR1 reads SGHTA; CDR2 reads FQGTGA. V lost 3 bases to trimming and J lost 2 bases, with 14 bases between them. DNA for the CDR3: TGTGCCAGCAGCTTGCAAGTACTTACCTCCAAAAACATTCAGTACTTC. Its protein is CASSLQVLTSKNIQYF.

V is TRBV11-3 and J is TRBJ2-1; a weak D match, TRBD2 (8 bases). The CDR3 runs to 16 residues. The ends were cut back, 5 bases at V and 6 bases at J, with 20 bases in the middle. Germline V gene data show CDR1 as SGHNT and CDR2 as YENEEA. CDR3 coding DNA: TGTGCCAGCAGCCGATGGGACAGCGGGAGAGTCAATGAGCAGTTCTTC. This codes for CASSRWDSGRVNEQFF. Complete variable domain (other parts from reference TRBV11-3 and TRBJ2-1): EAGVVQSPRYKIIEKKQPVAFWCNPISGHNTLYWYLQNLGQGPELLIRYENEEAVDDSQLPKDRFSAERLKGVDSTLKIQPAELGDSAVYLCASSRWDSGRVNEQFFGPGTRLTVL.

The chain employs TRBV24-1 and TRBJ2-5; TRBD2 agrees at 14 bases. The CDR3 is 15 residues long. J lost 7 bases, V lost 4 bases, and 4 bases had no gene match. Germline V gene data show CDR1 as KGHDR and CDR2 as SFDVKD. This CDR3 reads CATSDRGLAGGTQYF. In DNA form, the CDR3 reads TGTGCCACCAGTGACCGCGGACTAGCGGGAGGGACCCAGTACTTC.

The chain links TRBV6-4 to TRBJ2-7; D call uncertain. CDR3 size: 17 residues. The germline V and J ends were trimmed by 4 bases and 0 bases, with 19 bases remaining between them. The germline V gene encodes CDR1 MRHNA and CDR2 SNTAGT. CDR3 DNA: TGTGCCAGCAGTGGATCCCAAGCTAGGGTTATCTCCTACGAGCAGTACTTC. It translates to CASSGSQARVISYEQYF.

This clonotype was seen just once. The CDR3 DNA follows: TGTGCCAGCAGCCGTAGCGGGAGAGGGGCCTACGAGCAGTACTTC. Translation: CASSRSGRGAYEQYF. The chain joins TRBV12-3 or TRBV12-4 to TRBJ2-7; 9 bases line up with TRBD2. The V gene end was trimmed by 6 bases and the J gene end by 2 bases; junction bases not matched to a gene: 8. The CDR3 is 15 amino acids.

This clonotype was detected only a few times. This may be a read error, as it is one base from a much larger clone. The chain joins TRBV6-1 to TRBJ1-4; no definite D call. The CDR3 is 11 residues long. V lost 5 bases, J lost 4 bases, and 2 bases lay in between. Germline V gene lookup returns CDR1 MNHNS and CDR2 SASEGT. The CDR3 region has the DNA TGTGCCAGCAGTTATAATGAAAAACTGTTTTTT. Protein product: CASSYNEKLFF.

Turning to this clonotype: At one boundary the junction diverges from the germline segment, which might be a read error. V usage is TRBV2 and J usage is TRBJ1-5; D unresolved. This CDR3 region has 12 residues. Germline assignment: CDR1 SNHLY and CDR2 FYNNEI. CDR3 residues: CASSLAVGPRHF. The CDR3, as DNA: TGTGCCAGCAGTTTAGCGGTAGGGCCCCGGCATTTT.

This clonotype appeared many times. The chain uses TRBV11-2 and TRBJ2-7, with D possibly matching TRBD2 (6 bases). Between the trimmed V and J ends, which lost 6 bases and 0 bases, there was a span of 9 bases. Germline CDR1 is SGHAT and CDR2 is FQNNGV. This CDR3 region has 13 residues. The CDR3 sequence: CASRLGGSYEQYF. The CDR3 nucleotides are TGTGCCAGCAGGTTGGGGGGCTCCTACGAGCAGTACTTC.

This clonotype was counted between two and nine times. V gene TRBV19 combines with J gene TRBJ2-2, with D uncertain. Germline-derived CDR1 and CDR2 are LNHDA and SQIVND (reference sequence). The V end lost 7 bases, the J end lost 1 base, and 13 bases lay between the germline ends. This CDR3 has 15 amino acids. The CDR3 here is CASIGGHLNTGELFF. The CDR3 DNA is TGTGCCAGTATAGGTGGGCACTTGAACACCGGGGAGCTGTTTTTT.

This clonotype was detected ten times or more. This chain uses TRBV27 with TRBJ2-3; the match to TRBD2 covers 7 bases. In germline, CDR1 is MNHEY, CDR2 SMNVEV (reference sequence). V gave up 10 bases and J gave up 4 bases; unmatched junction bases: 11. This CDR3 is built from 14 residues. CDR3 sequence reads: CATLSAGVPDTQYF. CDR3 nucleotide sequence: TGTGCCACCCTCTCGGCGGGAGTGCCAGATACGCAGTATTTT.

This rearrangement joins TRBV4-1 to TRBJ2-1; no definite D call. CDR1 and CDR2 (germline): MGHRA, YSYEKL. CDR3 length: 15 amino acids. The V gene lost 1 base and the J gene lost 6 bases, with 13 bases spanning the gap. Here the CDR3 reads CASSQAPTAPNEQFF. CDR3 in DNA: TGCGCCAGCAGCCAAGCACCGACGGCCCCCAATGAGCAGTTCTTC.

At least ten counts were recorded for this clonotype. The rearrangement uses TRBV24-1 and TRBJ2-5; 8 bases map to TRBD1. V shed 3 bases, J shed 2 bases, and the junction held 7 bases outside the gene matches. From germline, CDR1 is KGHDR and CDR2 SFDVKD. This CDR3 is built from 16 residues. The CDR3 region has the DNA TGTGCCACCAGTGATCCCGGACAGGGAGTTCAAGAGACCCAGTACTTC. Encoded protein: CATSDPGQGVQETQYF.

This clonotype was recorded many times. The V gene is TRBV5-5, the J gene TRBJ2-1; D is possibly TRBD1 (5 bases). This CDR3 region has 16 residues. Germline values: CDR1 SGHKS, CDR2 YYEKEE (reference sequence). Trimming stripped 3 bases from V and 0 bases from J, with 13 bases between. CDR3 nucleotides: TGTGCCAGCAGCTCCGCCCGACAGATCTCCTACAATGAGCAGTTCTTC. This gives the protein CASSSARQISYNEQFF.

CDR3 protein: CASNLVPRADSNQPQHF. CDR3 sequence (DNA): TGTGCCAGCAACCTTGTCCCGAGGGCTGATAGCAATCAGCCCCAGCATTTT. The chain carries TRBV12-3 or TRBV12-4 and TRBJ1-5; D is undetermined. Trimming took off 7 bases at V and 0 bases at J, with 19 bases between the two ends. The CDR3 consists of 17 residues.

This clonotype was observed a handful of times. The chain couples TRBV6-1 to TRBJ2-6; D could derive from TRBD1 or TRBD2 (6 bases each). The CDR3 loop spans 15 amino acids. CDR1 and CDR2 from the germline V gene are MNHNS and SASEGT. Trimming cost V 10 bases and J 5 bases, with 18 bases left between them. The CDR3 nucleotides are TGTGCCACCATGACACGGGGGCGAAGGGCCAACGTCCTGACTTTC. This codes for CATMTRGRRANVLTF.

V gene TRBV11-2 combines with J gene TRBJ1-5, with unresolved D. Trimming removed 0 bases from V and 1 base from J, with 13 bases in between. CDR3 length equals 17 residues. CDR1 is SGHAT and CDR2 is FQNNGV in the germline V gene. The CDR3 region is CASSLESVALSNQPQHF. The CDR3 nucleotides are TGTGCCAGCAGCTTAGAGTCGGTGGCGTTAAGCAATCAGCCCCAGCATTTT.

This clonotype was detected ten times or more. The genes are TRBV7-8 and TRBJ2-3; D unclear. V shed 2 bases and J shed 6 bases, with 12 bases lying between them. CDR1 and CDR2 (germline): SGHVS, FQNEAQ. The CDR3 loop spans 14 amino acids. The CDR3 loop reads CASSLPYGSDTQYF. The CDR3 DNA reads TGTGCCAGCAGCTTACCCTACGGGTCCGATACGCAGTATTTT.